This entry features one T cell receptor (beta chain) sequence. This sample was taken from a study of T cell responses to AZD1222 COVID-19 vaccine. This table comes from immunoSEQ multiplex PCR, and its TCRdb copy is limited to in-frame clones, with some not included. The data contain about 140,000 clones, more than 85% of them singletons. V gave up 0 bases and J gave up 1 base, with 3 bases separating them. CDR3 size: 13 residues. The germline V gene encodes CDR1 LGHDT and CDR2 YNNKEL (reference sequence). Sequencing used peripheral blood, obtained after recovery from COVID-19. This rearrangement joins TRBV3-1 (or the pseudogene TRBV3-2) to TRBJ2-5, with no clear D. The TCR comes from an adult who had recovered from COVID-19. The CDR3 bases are TGTGCCAGCAGCCAAGATCTCCAAGAGACCCAGTACTTC. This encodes CASSQDLQETQYF.